This T cell receptor beta chain was found in a study of shared clonotypes between healthy human individuals. In the study overall: Plates per donor: three CD4 naive, three CD4 memory, two CD8 naive, one CD8 memory.

A roughly 200 ng quantity of DNA, 30,000 to 35,000 T cell genomes, went into the sorted-subset replicate PCRs. The data were produced by immunoSEQ multiplex PCR, yet TCRdb's version contains in-frame clones alone and is incomplete. The profile covers more than 2 million clones, with roughly 95% appearing a single time and 0.85% to 1.3% taken by the ten largest. On this clone itself: Its specificity is unknown.

Study results and caveats: Naive CD4 clonotypes were shared across several donors at approximately 5.3%.

Terminally differentiated effector memory CD45RA+ cells were excluded from the naive CD8 cells, which were CD45RO-negative and positively selected for CCR7. The CDR3 is 16 residues long. With 1 base removed from V and 5 bases from J, the gap between germline ends came to 17 bases. Germline V gives CDR1 SEHNR, CDR2 FQNEAQ (reference sequence). The chain recombines TRBV7-9 with TRBJ1-1, with TRBD1 as a possible D gene (6 bases). The sequence was collected from a man aged 18 to 30 in good health. What was sequenced was naive CD8+ T cells sorted from blood. CDR3 DNA sequence: TGTGCCAGCAGCTTAGAAACAGGGATGTCGGGAACTGAAGCTTTCTTT. It translates to CASSLETGMSGTEAFF.